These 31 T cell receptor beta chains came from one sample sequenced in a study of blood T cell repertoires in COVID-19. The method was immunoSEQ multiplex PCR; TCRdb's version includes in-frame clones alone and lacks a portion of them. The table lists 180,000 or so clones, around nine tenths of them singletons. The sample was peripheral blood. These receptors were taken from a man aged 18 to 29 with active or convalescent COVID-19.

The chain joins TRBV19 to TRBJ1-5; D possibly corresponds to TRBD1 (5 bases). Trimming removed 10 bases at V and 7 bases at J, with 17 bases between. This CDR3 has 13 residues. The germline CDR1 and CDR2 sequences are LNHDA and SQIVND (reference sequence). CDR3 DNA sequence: TGTGCCACCCAGGGTTATAACAGGCAGCCCCAGCATTTT. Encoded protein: CATQGYNRQPQHF.

The DNA of the CDR3 is TGTGCCAGCAGTGAACACAGGGCCGTGCCCGATGGCTACACCTTC. Amino acids: CASSEHRAVPDGYTF. The chain carries TRBV27 and TRBJ1-2; D may be TRBD1 (6 bases). Germline CDR1 reads MNHEY; CDR2 reads SMNVEV (reference sequence). Trimming shortened V by 5 bases and J by 6 bases, and 19 bases separated the two germline ends. This CDR3 region has 15 residues.

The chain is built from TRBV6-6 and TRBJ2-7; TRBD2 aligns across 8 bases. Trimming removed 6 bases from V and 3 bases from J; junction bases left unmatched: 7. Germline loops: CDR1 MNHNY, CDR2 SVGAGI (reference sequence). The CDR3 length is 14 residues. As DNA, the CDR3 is TGTGCCAGCAGATCGACTAGCGCGAGCTACGAGCAGTACTTC. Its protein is CASRSTSASYEQYF.

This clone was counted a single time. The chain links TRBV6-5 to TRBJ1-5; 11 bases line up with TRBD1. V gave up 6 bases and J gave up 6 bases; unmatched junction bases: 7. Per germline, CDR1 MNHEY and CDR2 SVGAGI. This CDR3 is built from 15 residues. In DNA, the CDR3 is TGTGCCAGCAGCCTGGACAGGGGGCGAGGTCAGCCCCAGCATTTT. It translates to CASSLDRGRGQPQHF.

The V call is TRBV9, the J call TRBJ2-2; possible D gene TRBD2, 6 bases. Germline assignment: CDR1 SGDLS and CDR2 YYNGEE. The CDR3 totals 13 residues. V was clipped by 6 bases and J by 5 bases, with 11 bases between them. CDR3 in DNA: TGTGCCAGCAAATGGAGGGCGACCGGGGAGCTGTTTTTT. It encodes CASKWRATGELFF.

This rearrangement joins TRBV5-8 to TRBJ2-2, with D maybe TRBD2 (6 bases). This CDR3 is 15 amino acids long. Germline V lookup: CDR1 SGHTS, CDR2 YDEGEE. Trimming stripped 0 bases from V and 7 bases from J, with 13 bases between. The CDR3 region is CASSLARRENGELFF. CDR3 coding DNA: TGTGCCAGCAGCTTGGCGAGGAGGGAAAACGGGGAGCTGTTTTTT.

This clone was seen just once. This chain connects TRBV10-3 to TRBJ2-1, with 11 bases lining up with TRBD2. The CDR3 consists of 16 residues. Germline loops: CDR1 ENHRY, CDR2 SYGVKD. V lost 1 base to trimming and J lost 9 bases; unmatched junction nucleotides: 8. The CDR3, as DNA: TGTGCCATCAGTGAGTTGGTAGCGGGAGGGCCGGGTGAGCAGTTCTTC. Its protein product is CAISELVAGGPGEQFF.

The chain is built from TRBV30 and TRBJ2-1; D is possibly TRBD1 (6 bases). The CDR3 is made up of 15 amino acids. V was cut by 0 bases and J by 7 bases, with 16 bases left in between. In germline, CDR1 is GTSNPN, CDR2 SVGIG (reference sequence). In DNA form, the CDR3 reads TGTGCCTGGAGTGTAAGTTACAGGGTTCCGAATGAGCAGTTCTTC. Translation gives CAWSVSYRVPNEQFF.

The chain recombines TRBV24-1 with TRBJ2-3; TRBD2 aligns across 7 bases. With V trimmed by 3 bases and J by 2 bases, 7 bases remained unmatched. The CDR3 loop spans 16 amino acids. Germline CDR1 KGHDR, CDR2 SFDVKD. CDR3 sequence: CATSDPRGVITDTQYF. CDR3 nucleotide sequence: TGTGCCACCAGTGATCCCCGGGGGGTGATCACAGATACGCAGTATTTT.

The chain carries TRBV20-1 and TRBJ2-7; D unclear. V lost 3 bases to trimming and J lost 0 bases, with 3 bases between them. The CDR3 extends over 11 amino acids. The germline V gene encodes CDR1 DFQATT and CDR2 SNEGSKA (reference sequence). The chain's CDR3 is CSASHSYEQYV. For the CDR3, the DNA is TGCAGTGCTAGTCACTCCTACGAGCAGTACGTC.

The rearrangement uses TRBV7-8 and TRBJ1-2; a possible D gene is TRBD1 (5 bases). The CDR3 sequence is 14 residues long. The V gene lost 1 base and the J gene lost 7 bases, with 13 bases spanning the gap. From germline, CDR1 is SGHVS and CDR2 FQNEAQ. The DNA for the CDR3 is TGTGCCAGCAGCTTAGGGCAGGGAGCGGGTGGCTACACCTTC. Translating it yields CASSLGQGAGGYTF. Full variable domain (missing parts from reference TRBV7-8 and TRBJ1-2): GAGVSQSPRYKVAKRGQDVALRCDPISGHVSLFWYQQALGQGPEFLTYFQNEAQLDKSGLPSDRFFAERPEGSVSTLKIQRTQQEDSAVYLCASSLGQGAGGYTFGSGTRLTVV.

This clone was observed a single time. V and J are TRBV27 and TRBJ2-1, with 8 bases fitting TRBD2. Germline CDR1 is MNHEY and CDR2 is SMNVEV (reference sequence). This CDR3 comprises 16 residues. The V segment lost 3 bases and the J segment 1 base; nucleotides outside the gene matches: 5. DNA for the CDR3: TGTGCCAGCAGTTTTTACAAGCGGGAGTCCTACAATGAGCAGTTCTTC. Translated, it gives CASSFYKRESYNEQFF.

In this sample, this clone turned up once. CDR3 amino acids: CASSSFLDTNEKLFF. Written as DNA, the CDR3 is TGTGCCAGCAGTTCCTTCCTAGATACTAATGAAAAACTGTTTTTT. V gene TRBV28 combines with J gene TRBJ1-4; D ambiguous. The CDR3 runs 15 residues. CDR1 is MDHEN, CDR2 SYDVKM, per germline. With 4 bases removed from V and 2 bases from J, the gap between germline ends came to 11 bases.

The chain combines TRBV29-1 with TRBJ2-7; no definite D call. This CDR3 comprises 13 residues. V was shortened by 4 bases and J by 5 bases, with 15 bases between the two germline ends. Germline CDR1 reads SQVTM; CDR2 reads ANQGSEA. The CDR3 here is CSVALVLRNEQYF. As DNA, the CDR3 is TGCAGCGTTGCACTCGTCTTGAGAAACGAGCAGTACTTC.

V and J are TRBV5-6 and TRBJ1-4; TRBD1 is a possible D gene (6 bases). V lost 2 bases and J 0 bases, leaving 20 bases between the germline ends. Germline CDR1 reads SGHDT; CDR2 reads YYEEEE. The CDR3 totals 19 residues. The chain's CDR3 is CASSLRRGGFLATNEKLFF. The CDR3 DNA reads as TGTGCCAGCAGCTTACGGCGTGGGGGCTTTCTGGCAACTAATGAAAAACTGTTTTTT.

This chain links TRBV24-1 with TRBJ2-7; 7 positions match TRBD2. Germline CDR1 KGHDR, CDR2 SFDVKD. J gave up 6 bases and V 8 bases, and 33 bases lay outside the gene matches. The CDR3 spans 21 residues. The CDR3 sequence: CATTPPRYFGAGLSVCVEQYV. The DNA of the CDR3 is TGTGCCACCACCCCGCCTAGATATTTCGGAGCGGGGCTCTCCGTGTGCGTCGAGCAGTACGTC.

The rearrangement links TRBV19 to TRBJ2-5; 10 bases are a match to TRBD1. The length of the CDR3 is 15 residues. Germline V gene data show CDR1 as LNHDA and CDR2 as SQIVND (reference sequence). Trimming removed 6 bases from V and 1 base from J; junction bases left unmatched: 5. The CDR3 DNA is TGTGCCAGTAGGACGGGACAGGGGTTCCAAGAGACCCAGTACTTC. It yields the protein CASRTGQGFQETQYF.

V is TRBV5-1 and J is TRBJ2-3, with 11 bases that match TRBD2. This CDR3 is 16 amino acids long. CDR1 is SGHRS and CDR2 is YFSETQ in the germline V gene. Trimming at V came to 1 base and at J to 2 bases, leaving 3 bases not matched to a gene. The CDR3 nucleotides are TGCGCCAGCAGCTTGACTAGCGGGGGAATCACAGATACGCAGTATTTT. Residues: CASSLTSGGITDTQYF.

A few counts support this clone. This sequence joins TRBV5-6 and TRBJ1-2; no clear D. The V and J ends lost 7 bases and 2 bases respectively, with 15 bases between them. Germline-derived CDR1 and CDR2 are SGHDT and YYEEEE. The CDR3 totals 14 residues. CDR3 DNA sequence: TGTGCCAGCGGATTGTGGCCAGGCAACTATGGCTACACCTTC. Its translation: CASGLWPGNYGYTF.

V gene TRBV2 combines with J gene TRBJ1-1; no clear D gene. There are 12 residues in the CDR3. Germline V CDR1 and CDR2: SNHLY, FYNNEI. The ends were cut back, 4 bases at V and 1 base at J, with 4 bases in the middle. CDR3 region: CASSAQNTEAFF. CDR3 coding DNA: TGTGCCAGCAGTGCCCAGAACACTGAAGCTTTCTTT.

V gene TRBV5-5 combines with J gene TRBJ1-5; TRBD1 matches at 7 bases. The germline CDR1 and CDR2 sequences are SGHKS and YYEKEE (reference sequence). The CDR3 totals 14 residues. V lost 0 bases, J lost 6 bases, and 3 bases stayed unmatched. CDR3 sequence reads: CASSLAPGGQPQHF. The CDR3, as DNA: TGTGCCAGCAGCTTGGCCCCAGGGGGTCAGCCCCAGCATTTT.

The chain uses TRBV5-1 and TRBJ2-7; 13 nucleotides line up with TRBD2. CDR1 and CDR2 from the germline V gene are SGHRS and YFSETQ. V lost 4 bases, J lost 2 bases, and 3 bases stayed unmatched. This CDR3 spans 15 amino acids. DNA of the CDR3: TGCGCCAGCAGCCCGGGGACTAGCGGGACCTACGAGCAGTACTTC. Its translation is CASSPGTSGTYEQYF.

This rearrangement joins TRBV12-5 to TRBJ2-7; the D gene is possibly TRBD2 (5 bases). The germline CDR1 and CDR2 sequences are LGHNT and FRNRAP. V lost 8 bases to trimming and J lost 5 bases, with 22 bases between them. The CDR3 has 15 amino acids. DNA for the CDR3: TGTGCTAGTCGAGAAACTAGTAATTGGTTCCACGAGCAGTACTTC. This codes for CASRETSNWFHEQYF.

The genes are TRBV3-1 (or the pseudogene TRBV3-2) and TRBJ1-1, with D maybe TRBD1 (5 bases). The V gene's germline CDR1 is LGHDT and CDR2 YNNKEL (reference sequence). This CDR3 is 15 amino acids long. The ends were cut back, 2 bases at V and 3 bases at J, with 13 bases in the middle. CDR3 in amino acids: CASSQSVREDTEAFF. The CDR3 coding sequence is TGTGCCAGCAGCCAATCGGTCAGGGAAGACACTGAAGCTTTCTTT.

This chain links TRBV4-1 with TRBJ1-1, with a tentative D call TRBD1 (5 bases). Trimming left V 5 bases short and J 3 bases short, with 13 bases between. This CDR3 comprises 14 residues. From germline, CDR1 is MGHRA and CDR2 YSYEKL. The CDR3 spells CASSEAGRDTEAFF. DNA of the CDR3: TGCGCCAGCAGCGAGGCGGGGCGGGACACTGAAGCTTTCTTT.

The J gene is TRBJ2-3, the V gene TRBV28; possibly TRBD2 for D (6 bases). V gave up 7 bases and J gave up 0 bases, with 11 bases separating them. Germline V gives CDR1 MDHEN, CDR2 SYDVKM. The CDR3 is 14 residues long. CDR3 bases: TGTGCCAGCATCGTCGGGGGAAGCACAGATACGCAGTATTTT. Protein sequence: CASIVGGSTDTQYF.

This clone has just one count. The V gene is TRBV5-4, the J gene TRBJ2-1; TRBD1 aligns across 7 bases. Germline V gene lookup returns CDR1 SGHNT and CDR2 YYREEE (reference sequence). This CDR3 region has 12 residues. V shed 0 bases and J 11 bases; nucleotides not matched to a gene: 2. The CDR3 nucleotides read TGTGCCAGCAGCTTGGGGGACAGTAAGCAGTTCTTC. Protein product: CASSLGDSKQFF.

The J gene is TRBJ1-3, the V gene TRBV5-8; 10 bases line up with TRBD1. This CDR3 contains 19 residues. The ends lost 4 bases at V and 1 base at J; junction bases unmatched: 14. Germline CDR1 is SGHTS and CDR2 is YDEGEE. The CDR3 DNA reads TGTGCCAGCAGCCACGCATTCCTCGGACAGGGGGTTTCTGGAAACACCATATATTTT. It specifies CASSHAFLGQGVSGNTIYF.

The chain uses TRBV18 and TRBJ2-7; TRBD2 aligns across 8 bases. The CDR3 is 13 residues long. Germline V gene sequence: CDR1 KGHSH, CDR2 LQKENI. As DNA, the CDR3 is TGTGCTAGCGGGGCCGCTGGCGGATACGAGCAGTACGTC. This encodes CASGAAGGYEQYV.

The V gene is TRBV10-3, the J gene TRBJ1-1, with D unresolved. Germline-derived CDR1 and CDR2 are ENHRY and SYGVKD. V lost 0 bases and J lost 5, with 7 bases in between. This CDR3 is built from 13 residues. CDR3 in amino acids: CAISESIGTEAFF. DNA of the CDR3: TGTGCCATCAGTGAGTCAATCGGGACTGAAGCTTTCTTT.

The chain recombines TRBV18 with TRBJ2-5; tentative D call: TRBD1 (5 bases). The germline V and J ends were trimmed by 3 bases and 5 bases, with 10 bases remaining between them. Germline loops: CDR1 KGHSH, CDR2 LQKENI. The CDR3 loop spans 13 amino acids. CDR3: CASSPLQGETQYF. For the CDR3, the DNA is TGTGCCAGCTCACCTCTCCAGGGCGAGACCCAGTACTTC.